One T cell receptor (beta chain) is described in this entry. No antigen is known for it. These data come from a study of untreated major depressive disorder. Study-wide points: A comparatively small sample limits the generalizability of these findings. Depressed patients' CD4+ T cells carried increased TRBV05-01 (Vbeta 5.1) usage versus control CD4+ T cells.

Patients had DSM-IV major depressive disorder with a Hamilton Depression score of at least 18. Patients had taken no psychiatric medication, including antidepressants, for at least 8 weeks before enrollment. Germline CDR1 SGHAT, CDR2 FQNNGV. The CDR3 runs 15 residues. Trimming took 5 bases from V and 2 from J; bases not matched to a gene: 5. This table comes from immunoSEQ multiplex PCR, and its TCRdb copy is limited to in-frame clones, with some not included. The repertoire holds some 27,000 clones, with 90% to 95% as singletons. The source is a woman aged 25 to 39 with major depressive disorder. The sequenced sample was CD4+ T cells from PBMCs. The chain uses TRBV11-2 and TRBJ2-3; 9 bases are a match to TRBD2. CDR3 sequence (DNA): TGTGCCAGCAGCCCTTTAGCGGGAGACACAGATACGCAGTATTTT. Its protein is CASSPLAGDTDTQYF.